These 11 T cell receptor beta chains share one sample of origin, sequenced in a study of T-cell memory formation after mild COVID-19. Each CDR3 protein gets one entry after TCRdb re-called the 5' RACE reads with MiXCR. The sample holds approximately 500,000 distinct CDR3 sequences; 20% to 30% are singletons and the top ten take approximately 13%. Material: PBMCs or a T cell subset sorted from them (not recorded which). These receptor sequences come from an adult woman who had mild COVID-19 (a few samples of this study predate the infection). Cell type and time point are not known.

J is TRBJ1-3 and V is TRBV7-9, with D unresolved. Germline-derived CDR1 and CDR2 are SEHNR and FQNEAQ (reference sequence). Trimming cost V 7 bases and J 7 bases, with 17 bases left between them. The CDR3 is 14 residues long. CDR3: CASTSEARRNTIYF. Written as DNA, the CDR3 is TGTGCCAGCACCTCCGAGGCCAGACGGAACACCATATATTTT. Supplemented by reference TRBV7-9 and TRBJ1-3, the full variable domain reads DTGVSQNPRHKITKRGQNVTFRCDPISEHNRLYWYRQTLGQGPEFLTYFQNEAQLEKSRLLSDRFSAERPKGSFSTLEIQRTEQGDSAMYLCASTSEARRNTIYFGEGSWLTVV.

The sample holds a few counts of this clonotype. This sequence joins TRBV4-3 and TRBJ2-6; a possible D gene is TRBD1 (6 bases). The germline V and J ends were trimmed by 3 bases and 0 bases, with 9 bases remaining between them. This CDR3 comprises 16 residues. CDR1 and CDR2 from the germline V gene are LGHNA and YSLEER. The CDR3 DNA sequence: TGCGCCAGCAGCCAGGCGACAGGCTCTGGGGCCAACGTCCTGACTTTC. It encodes CASSQATGSGANVLTF.

This clonotype was seen at least ten times. This chain connects TRBV11-2 to TRBJ2-1, with 11 bases lining up with TRBD2. The CDR3 runs 17 residues. V shed 0 bases, J shed 5 bases, and the junction held 6 bases outside the gene matches. The germline gives CDR1 SGHAT, CDR2 FQNNGV. Here the CDR3 DNA reads TGTGCCAGCAGCTTAGAAATACTAGCGGGGGCTAACAATGAGCAGTTCTTC. Translated: CASSLEILAGANNEQFF.

The table lists this clonotype with a count of one. This chain connects TRBV3-1 to TRBJ1-4, with TRBD1 matching 7 bases. CDR1 and CDR2 (germline): LGHDT, YNNKEL (reference sequence). This CDR3 comprises 16 residues. The V and J ends lost 2 bases and 5 bases, in that order; junction bases with no gene match: 8. The CDR3 sequence is CASSQRWDRRNEKLFF. The CDR3 coding sequence is TGTGCCAGCAGCCAACGGTGGGACAGAAGAAATGAAAAACTGTTTTTT.

This chain links TRBV7-8 with TRBJ2-5; D may be TRBD1 or TRBD2 (5 bases each). The V end lost 4 bases, the J end lost 0 bases, and 21 bases lay between the germline ends. The CDR3 spans 18 residues. Germline lookup yields CDR1 SGHVS and CDR2 FQNEAQ. The CDR3 protein is CASSSFGDRLGYQETQYF. CDR3 nucleotide sequence: TGTGCCAGCAGCTCATTCGGGGACCGCCTCGGGTACCAAGAGACCCAGTACTTC. The whole variable domain, filled in from reference TRBV7-8 and TRBJ2-5, reads GAGVSQSPRYKVAKRGQDVALRCDPISGHVSLFWYQQALGQGPEFLTYFQNEAQLDKSGLPSDRFFAERPEGSVSTLKIQRTQQEDSAVYLCASSSFGDRLGYQETQYFGPGTRLLVL.

This clonotype was counted only a few times. The chain carries TRBV6-5 and TRBJ1-6; the D gene is possibly TRBD1 (5 bases). Trimming pared 6 bases from V and 4 bases from J, leaving 7 bases between. The CDR3 length is 13 residues. CDR1 is MNHEY and CDR2 is SVGAGI in the germline V gene. CDR3 region: CASRTVYNSPLHF. The CDR3 region has the DNA TGTGCCAGCAGGACAGTTTATAATTCACCCCTCCACTTT.

This clonotype was recorded a few times. The rearrangement joins TRBV7-8 to TRBJ2-3; 9 bases agree with TRBD2. The V gene end was trimmed by 1 base and the J gene end by 0 bases; junction bases not matched to a gene: 8. There are 18 residues in the CDR3. The germline V gene has CDR1 SGHVS and CDR2 FQNEAQ. In nucleotides, the CDR3 is TGTGCCAGCAGCTTAGACCTAGCGGGGTACACTAGCACAGATACGCAGTATTTT. Translated: CASSLDLAGYTSTDTQYF.

This clonotype showed up just a few times. The CDR3 loop reads CASSLDSANIGELFF. The CDR3 nucleotides read TGTGCCAGCAGCTTGGACTCGGCAAATATCGGGGAGCTGTTTTTT. This chain links TRBV5-5 with TRBJ2-2; D not certain. The CDR3 is made up of 15 amino acids. Germline loops: CDR1 SGHKS, CDR2 YYEKEE (reference sequence). V lost 0 bases, J lost 7 bases, and 13 bases lay in between.

The chain uses TRBV3-1 and TRBJ1-1; TRBD1 matches at 8 bases. Germline lookup yields CDR1 LGHDT and CDR2 YNNKEL (reference sequence). V shed 3 bases and J 4 bases; nucleotides not matched to a gene: 4. CDR3 length equals 14 residues. The CDR3 sequence: CASSQNQGATEAFF. As DNA, the CDR3 is TGTGCCAGCAGCCAGAACCAGGGGGCCACTGAAGCTTTCTTT.

Here the CDR3 reads CATRSQGYNEQFF. The DNA for the CDR3 is TGTGCCACCAGATCCCAGGGTTACAATGAGCAGTTCTTC. V and J are TRBV24-1 and TRBJ2-1; possibly TRBD1 for D (5 bases). Per germline, CDR1 KGHDR and CDR2 SFDVKD. The length of the CDR3 is 13 residues. The V end lost 7 bases, the J end lost 4 bases, and 10 bases lay between the germline ends.

This chain joins TRBV7-7 and TRBJ2-1, with D possibly TRBD2 on 6 matching bases. The CDR3 extends over 14 amino acids. The V and J ends lost 0 bases and 7 bases respectively, with 10 bases between them. Germline V CDR1 and CDR2: SSHAT, FNYEAQ (reference sequence). The DNA of the CDR3 is TGTGCCAGCAGCTTAGCCCCCGCGGGGAATGAGCAGTTCTTC. Protein: CASSLAPAGNEQFF. Supplemented by reference TRBV7-7 and TRBJ2-1, the full variable domain reads GAGVSQSPRYKVTKRGQDVTLRCDPISSHATLYWYQQALGQGPEFLTYFNYEAQPDKSGLPSDRFSAERPEGSISTLTIQRTEQRDSAMYRCASSLAPAGNEQFFGPGTRLTVL.